This T cell receptor (beta chain) derives from a study of immune evolution from preneoplasia to lung adenocarcinoma. Trimming pared 3 bases from V and 3 bases from J, leaving 8 bases between. The CDR3 length is 13 residues. Germline assignment: CDR1 SGHNT and CDR2 YENEEA. This clone was seen only a few times. What it recognizes is unknown. Study outcomes and limitations: Normal lung had the highest top T cell clone frequencies.

TCRdb's copy holds only in-frame clones and misses some; the assay was immunoSEQ multiplex PCR. The table shows approximately 17,000 clones, with roughly 90% occurring only once. The receptor was derived from a person aged 65-85 years with invasive lung adenocarcinoma. The specimen was FFPE invasive lung adenocarcinoma tissue. The chain is built from TRBV11-3 and TRBJ1-1, with D hard to call. The CDR3 is CASSLGWDTEAFF. As DNA, the CDR3 is TGTGCCAGCAGCTTGGGGTGGGACACTGAAGCTTTCTTT.